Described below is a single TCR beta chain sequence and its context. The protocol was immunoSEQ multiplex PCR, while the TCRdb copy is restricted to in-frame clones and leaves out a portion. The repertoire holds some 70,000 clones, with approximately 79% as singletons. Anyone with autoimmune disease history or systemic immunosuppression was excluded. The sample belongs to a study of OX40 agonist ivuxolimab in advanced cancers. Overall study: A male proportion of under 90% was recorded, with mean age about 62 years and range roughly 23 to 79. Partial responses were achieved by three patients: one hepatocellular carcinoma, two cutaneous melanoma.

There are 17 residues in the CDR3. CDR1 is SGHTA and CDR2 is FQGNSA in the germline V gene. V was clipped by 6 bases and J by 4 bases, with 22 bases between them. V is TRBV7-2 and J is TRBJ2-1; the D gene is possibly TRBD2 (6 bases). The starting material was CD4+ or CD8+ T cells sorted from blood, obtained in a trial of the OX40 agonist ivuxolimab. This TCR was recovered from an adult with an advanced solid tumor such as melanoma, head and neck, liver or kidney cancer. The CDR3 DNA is TGTGCCAGCAGAATGATGGTCGGGACTGGGTCTTACAATGAGCAGTTCTTC. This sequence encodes CASRMMVGTGSYNEQFF.